The 26 T cell receptor beta chains below were found in one sample sequenced in a study of vaccination and CD4 T cells after COVID-19. Noted treatment: roughly 10-day PBMC culture with coronavirus spike peptide pools or control peptides (ViraFEST assay). These receptors' targets are unknown. With the Oncomine TCR Beta short-read assay, DNA from cultured CD4+ T cells was sequenced. TCRdb processed the PCR reads anew with MiXCR; each CDR3 protein has one entry. In the table there are approximately 11,000 distinct CDR3 sequences, 77% of which are singletons. The sample consisted of CD4+ T cells from blood, cultured in vitro. The receptors here all came from a human donor who had recovered from COVID-19.

The V call is TRBV9, the J call TRBJ1-2; 8 bases align to TRBD1. CDR1 SGDLS and CDR2 YYNGEE come from the germline V gene. The CDR3 length is 14 residues. V trimming: 4 bases; J trimming: 2 bases; junction bases outside the gene matches: 4. CDR3 bases: TGTGCCAGCAGCTTTAGGACAGGGAACTATGGCTACACCTTC. This codes for CASSFRTGNYGYTF.

V and J are TRBV6-5 and TRBJ1-2; D call uncertain. Germline assignment: CDR1 MNHEY and CDR2 SVGAGI. The CDR3 contains 14 residues. V lost 0 bases and J 7 bases, leaving 12 bases between the germline ends. The CDR3 DNA sequence: TGTGCCAGCAGTTACTCCGCAGGACGGTTTGGCTACACCTTC. Its translation is CASSYSAGRFGYTF.

This rearrangement joins TRBV2 to TRBJ1-2; D gene ambiguous. V shed 5 bases and J shed 0 bases, with 10 bases lying between them. The germline CDR1 and CDR2 sequences are SNHLY and FYNNEI. The CDR3 spans 14 residues. CDR3 loop: CASSRNPSNYGYTF. CDR3 in DNA: TGTGCCAGCAGTCGGAACCCCTCTAACTATGGCTACACCTTC.

The chain is built from TRBV15 and TRBJ2-2; D is possibly TRBD2 (5 bases). V was trimmed by 4 bases and J by 2 bases, leaving 14 bases between them. The CDR3 spans 16 residues. The germline V gene has CDR1 LNHNV and CDR2 YYDKDF (reference sequence). The CDR3 DNA sequence: TGTGCCACCAGCAAAGGACTGTCCCCAAACACCGGGGAGCTGTTTTTT. It translates to CATSKGLSPNTGELFF.

The chain employs TRBV20-1 and TRBJ1-1; possibly TRBD1 for D (5 bases). Trimming shortened V by 5 bases and J by 7 bases, and 11 bases separated the two germline ends. CDR1 and CDR2 (germline): DFQATT, SNEGSKA (reference sequence). This CDR3 has 11 amino acids. The CDR3 is CSARLRGEAFF. The CDR3 nucleotides read TGCAGTGCTCGCCTAAGGGGTGAAGCTTTCTTT.

The gene calls are TRBV6-1 and TRBJ2-7; TRBD1 aligns across 8 bases. CDR3 size: 14 residues. The V gene end was trimmed by 6 bases and the J gene end by 0 bases; junction bases not matched to a gene: 4. Germline CDR1 reads MNHNS; CDR2 reads SASEGT. The CDR3 protein is CASSQTGVSYEQYF. CDR3 nucleotide sequence: TGTGCCAGCAGCCAGACAGGGGTCTCCTACGAGCAGTACTTC.

V usage is TRBV20-1 and J usage is TRBJ2-2; 13 positions agree with TRBD2. CDR3 length equals 16 residues. V gave up 2 bases and J gave up 2 bases; unmatched junction bases: 2. Germline V gene data show CDR1 as DFQATT and CDR2 as SNEGSKA (reference sequence). CDR3 sequence (DNA): TGCAGTGCTAGACGGACTAGCGGGGGAAACACCGGGGAGCTGTTTTTT. Translating it yields CSARRTSGGNTGELFF.

The rearrangement joins TRBV6-2 or TRBV6-3 to TRBJ2-5; TRBD1 might be the D (5 bases). This CDR3 contains 14 residues. Trimming removed 4 bases at V and 2 bases at J, with 11 bases between. Germline CDR1 is MNHEY and CDR2 is SVGEGT. CDR3 sequence: CASSSLGPQETQYF. CDR3 coding DNA: TGTGCCAGCAGTTCTCTGGGGCCTCAAGAGACCCAGTACTTC.

This clonotype was recorded a few times. The chain has TRBV6-2 or TRBV6-3 and TRBJ1-2, with D unresolved. CDR1 and CDR2 from the germline V gene are MNHEY and SVGEGT. The V end was cut by 5 bases, the J end by 4 bases, with 11 bases between. The length of the CDR3 is 13 residues. CDR3 residues: CASSVDKFYGYTF. CDR3 coding DNA: TGTGCCAGCAGTGTAGACAAGTTCTATGGCTACACCTTC.

The chain combines TRBV28 with TRBJ1-5, with unresolved D. V lost 0 bases and J 6 bases, leaving 6 bases between the germline ends. Germline V gene lookup returns CDR1 MDHEN and CDR2 SYDVKM. The CDR3 is made up of 13 amino acids. CDR3 loop: CASSLWGSQPQHF. CDR3 DNA: TGTGCCAGCAGTTTATGGGGGAGTCAGCCCCAGCATTTT.

The chain links TRBV5-1 to TRBJ1-5, with 8 bases identical to TRBD1. The CDR3 totals 13 residues. Unmatched junction bases numbered 2, after V lost 5 bases and J lost 4 bases. Germline V CDR1 and CDR2: SGHRS, YFSETQ. CDR3 loop: CASRTGENQPQHF. The CDR3 region has the DNA TGCGCCAGCAGGACAGGGGAAAATCAGCCCCAGCATTTT. The full variable domain, in which reference TRBV5-1 and TRBJ1-5 provide the parts outside the CDR3, is KAGVTQTPRYLIKTRGQQVTLSCSPISGHRSVSWYQQTPGQGLQFLFEYFSETQRNKGNFPGRFSGRQFSNSRSEMNVSTLELGDSALYLCASRTGENQPQHFGDGTRLSIL.

The chain employs TRBV7-2 and TRBJ2-2, with 10 bases aligning to TRBD2. The CDR3 covers 15 residues. Germline lookup yields CDR1 SGHTA and CDR2 FQGNSA. The trim removed 4 bases at V and 5 bases at J, leaving 4 bases unmatched. CDR3 in amino acids: CASSSGLALTGELFF. In DNA form, the CDR3 reads TGTGCCAGCAGCTCGGGACTAGCGTTAACCGGGGAGCTGTTTTTT. Drawing the rest from reference TRBV7-2 and TRBJ2-2, the complete variable domain is GAGVSQSPSNKVTEKGKDVELRCDPISGHTALYWYRQSLGQGLEFLIYFQGNSAPDKSGLPSDRFSAERTGGSVSTLTIQRTQQEDSAVYLCASSSGLALTGELFFGEGSRLTVL.

This clonotype was counted between two and nine times. The rearrangement joins TRBV20-1 to TRBJ2-2; TRBD1 or TRBD2 may be the D gene (6 bases each). The CDR3 loop spans 16 amino acids. Per the germline V gene, CDR1 is DFQATT and CDR2 is SNEGSKA (reference sequence). The germline V and J ends were trimmed by 0 bases and 8 bases, with 19 bases remaining between them. In DNA, the CDR3 is TGCAGTGCTAGAGAGGGGGCGGGATACCGGTCAGGGGAGCTGTTTTTT. It is translated as CSAREGAGYRSGELFF.

This chain uses TRBV27 with TRBJ1-1, with D perhaps matching TRBD1 (6 bases). Germline CDR1 and CDR2: MNHEY and SMNVEV (reference sequence). V dropped 5 bases and J dropped 1 base, with 11 bases sitting between them. CDR3 length: 14 amino acids. The CDR3: CASSPWTENTEAFF. CDR3 bases: TGTGCCAGCAGTCCTTGGACAGAGAACACTGAAGCTTTCTTT.

Note on this clonotype: The junction departs from the called germline gene at one end, perhaps through a read error. The chain has TRBV6-4 and TRBJ1-2, with D maybe TRBD1 (6 bases). This CDR3 is 14 amino acids long. In germline, CDR1 is MRHNA, CDR2 SNTAGT. This CDR3 is CASSERGATNGHTF. The DNA of the CDR3 is TGTGCCAGCAGTGAGCGGGGGGCAACTAATGGCCACACCTTC.

This clonotype occurred a few times. The chain employs TRBV23-1 and TRBJ1-5; TRBD1 matches 10 bases. TRBV23-1 is identified as an open reading frame with a role that is uncertain. This CDR3 is built from 19 residues. With 4 bases clipped from V and 2 bases from J, the junction kept 14 bases outside the gene matches. Here the CDR3 DNA reads TGCGCCAGCAGTCGACCGGGACAGGGGACCTTAAGGGGCAATCAGCCCCAGCATTTT. It translates to CASSRPGQGTLRGNQPQHF.

Written as DNA, the CDR3 is TGTGCCAGCAGTGCCGGGGAGACCCAGTACTTC. It yields the protein CASSAGETQYF. The chain combines TRBV6-1 with TRBJ2-5, with D hard to call. The germline V gene has CDR1 MNHNS and CDR2 SASEGT. V gave up 4 bases and J gave up 5 bases, with 5 bases separating them. The CDR3 length is 11 residues.

The chain employs TRBV20-1 and TRBJ2-1; 7 bases are shared with TRBD2. Germline CDR1 is DFQATT and CDR2 is SNEGSKA (reference sequence). The V and J ends lost 4 bases and 0 bases, in that order; junction bases with no gene match: 3. The CDR3 sequence is 14 residues long. The CDR3: CSATSGSSYNEQFF. CDR3 bases: TGCAGTGCTACTAGCGGTAGCTCCTACAATGAGCAGTTCTTC.

CDR3 in amino acids: CASSWDRSKQYF. The CDR3 DNA reads as TGTGCCAGCAGCTGGGACAGGTCGAAGCAGTACTTC. The chain couples TRBV7-2 to TRBJ2-7; TRBD1 matches 8 bases. CDR1 and CDR2 from the germline V gene are SGHTA and FQGNSA. This CDR3 region has 12 residues. V shed 4 bases and J 8 bases; nucleotides not matched to a gene: 4.

In this sample, this clonotype turned up once. The CDR3 region has the DNA TGTGCCAGCGGACAGATCCGTGAGCAGTTCTTC. It translates to CASGQIREQFF. The V call is TRBV7-2, the J call TRBJ2-1, with D perhaps TRBD1 (6 bases). CDR3 size: 11 residues. Deletions cut 8 bases from V and 9 bases from J, with 11 bases between. CDR1 is SGHTA, CDR2 FQGNSA, per germline.

The rearrangement joins TRBV20-1 to TRBJ1-3; 9 bases align to TRBD1. V was pared by 3 bases and J by 0 bases, with 9 bases of the junction left unmatched. Germline values: CDR1 DFQATT, CDR2 SNEGSKA (reference sequence). The CDR3 spans 17 residues. DNA for the CDR3: TGCAGTGCTAGCGGGACAGGGAGATCTTTCTCTGGAAACACCATATATTTT. It specifies CSASGTGRSFSGNTIYF.

The chain is built from TRBV7-9 and TRBJ2-7; 8 bases match TRBD2. V dropped 1 base and J dropped 0; count of bases not matched to a gene: 11. The germline CDR1 and CDR2 sequences are SEHNR and FQNEAQ (reference sequence). This CDR3 is built from 18 residues. The CDR3 loop reads CASSLGNSGTYLSYEQYF. Written as DNA, the CDR3 is TGTGCCAGCAGCTTAGGTAATAGCGGGACATACCTCTCCTACGAGCAGTACTTC.

The V call is TRBV24-1, the J call TRBJ2-7; no reliable D call. CDR3 length: 11 residues. Trimming took 9 bases from V and 4 from J, leaving 9 bases between them. Germline loops: CDR1 KGHDR, CDR2 SFDVKD. The CDR3 nucleotides are TGTGCCACCGGGGAAGGGTACGAGCAGTACTTC. Its protein is CATGEGYEQYF.

As for this clonotype: The junction differs from germline at one of its ends, possibly a read error. The chain combines TRBV6-1 with TRBJ1-2, with a weak D call TRBD1 (6 bases). The CDR3 length is 12 residues. The germline CDR1 and CDR2 sequences are MNHNS and SASEGT. CDR3 region: CAGRGGNYGHTF. The DNA for the CDR3 is TGTGCCGGCAGAGGGGGGAACTATGGCCACACCTTC.

The gene calls are TRBV25-1 and TRBJ1-6; D not certain. V lost 8 bases to trimming and J lost 0 bases, with 8 bases between them. Germline-derived CDR1 and CDR2 are MGHDK and SYGVNS. The CDR3 contains 14 residues. CDR3 sequence reads: CASQQSSYNSPLHF. The CDR3 nucleotides read TGTGCCAGCCAACAAAGCTCCTATAATTCACCCCTCCACTTT.

This clonotype was picked up a small number of times. The chain uses TRBV6-1 and TRBJ2-7; D gene ambiguous. Trimming cost V 6 bases and J 5 bases, with 8 bases left between them. The CDR3 contains 11 residues. From germline, CDR1 is MNHNS and CDR2 SASEGT. The CDR3 DNA reads as TGTGCCAGCAGAAGCCCCAACGAGCAGTACTTC. Protein: CASRSPNEQYF.